Listed here are 10 T cell receptor beta chains from one sample, sequenced in a study of T-cell reconstitution after alpha-beta-depleted transplantation in children (dated by TCRdb to about 2016). In light of the paper, this sample's treatment or condition label describes: allogeneic hematopoietic cell transplantation with graft depleted of TCRalphabeta T cells and CD19 B cells. Libraries were built with PCR. Sequencing instrument: Illumina HiSeq 2500. To normalize quantification of the TCRbeta repertoire, the TCR libraries were built with molecular barcoding that relied on unique molecular identifiers. The raw public reads went through TCRdb reprocessing: fastp at Q25, MiXCR clone calling, in-frame beta chains kept. Each entry merges the rows of one CDR3 protein and shows their most common DNA and genes. The sample profile shows 900,000 or so distinct CDR3 sequences; roughly 15% of them were found once. The leading ten clones occupy 5% of the sample.

The specimen was PBMCs, mostly from graft donor cells, collected 360 days after TCRalphabeta/CD19-depleted stem cell transplant. These receptors were taken from a male patient aged 5 to 17 who had a stem cell transplant for acute lymphoblastic leukemia, so the T cells may come from the graft donor.

This clonotype was found a few times. The chain carries TRBV6-1 and TRBJ2-1; 8 nucleotides match TRBD2. The CDR3 extends over 14 amino acids. V lost 6 bases to trimming and J lost 4 bases; unmatched junction nucleotides: 5. The germline V gene has CDR1 MNHNS and CDR2 SASEGT. DNA for the CDR3: TGTGCCAGCAGACCGGGACTAGAGTACAATGAGCAGTTCTTC. Amino acid sequence: CASRPGLEYNEQFF.

This clonotype was seen at least ten times. This sequence joins TRBV12-3 or TRBV12-4 and TRBJ2-3; 9 bases are a match to TRBD2. The CDR3 loop spans 15 amino acids. V was clipped by 2 bases and J by 8 bases; unmatched bases: 8. The CDR3, as DNA: TGTGCCAGCAGTTTACTAGCGGGATCATGGGCTACGCAGTATTTT. It specifies CASSLLAGSWATQYF.

This clonotype was seen many times. The chain joins TRBV10-1 to TRBJ2-7, with D unclear. Germline V gene sequence: CDR1 WNHNN, CDR2 SYGVQD (reference sequence). Trimming took 6 bases from V and 5 from J, leaving 14 bases between them. The CDR3 is 13 amino acids. The CDR3 bases are TGCGCCAGCAGCAGACAACGCCTGGACGAGCAGTACTTC. Translated, it gives CASSRQRLDEQYF.

The chain employs TRBV7-9 and TRBJ2-7; 10 bases map to TRBD2. The CDR3 is 15 residues long. Unmatched junction bases numbered 7, after V lost 2 bases and J lost 6 bases. CDR1 and CDR2 (germline): SEHNR, FQNEAQ (reference sequence). The CDR3 loop reads CASSLFSGGFFEQYF. Here the CDR3 DNA reads TGTGCCAGCAGCTTATTTAGCGGGGGGTTCTTCGAGCAGTACTTC.

This clonotype has a count of ten or more. V is TRBV10-2 and J is TRBJ2-1; 8 bases are a match to TRBD1. Looked up from germline, CDR1 is WSHSY and CDR2 is SAAADI. The CDR3 sequence is 14 residues long. V lost 5 bases, J lost 7 bases, and 7 bases stayed unmatched. The CDR3 bases are TGCGCCAGCAGTTCAGGGGGCGGGGTGAATGAGCAGTTCTTC. It encodes CASSSGGGVNEQFF.

The V and J genes are TRBV12-3 or TRBV12-4 and TRBJ1-2; D is unresolved. The V gene lost 5 bases and the J gene lost 4 bases, with 11 bases spanning the gap. The CDR3 totals 13 residues. The CDR3 loop reads CASSPRRSYGYTF. The CDR3 region has the DNA TGTGCCAGCAGTCCCCGCCGGAGCTATGGCTACACCTTC.

This chain joins TRBV12-5 and TRBJ2-7; D perhaps matches TRBD1 (6 bases). Germline V CDR1 and CDR2: LGHNT, FRNRAP. The CDR3 covers 15 residues. The V and J ends lost 5 bases and 3 bases respectively, with 17 bases between them. The CDR3 DNA reads TGTGCTAGTGGTCAAATACAGGGTCGTAACTACGAGCAGTACTTC. Encoded protein: CASGQIQGRNYEQYF. Full variable domain (remainder filled in from reference TRBV12-5 and TRBJ2-7): DARVTQTPRHKVTEMGQEVTMRCQPILGHNTVFWYRQTMMQGLELLAYFRNRAPLDDSGMPKDRFSAEMPDATLATLKIQPSEPRDSAVYFCASGQIQGRNYEQYFGPGTRLTVT.

This clonotype was seen repeatedly, ten times or more. V usage is TRBV12-3 or TRBV12-4 and J usage is TRBJ2-5; D is uncertain. The CDR3 is 11 residues long. Trimming removed 5 bases at V and 5 bases at J, with 6 bases between. The CDR3 DNA is TGTGCCAGCAGTGGTAGCGAGACCCAGTACTTC. It translates to CASSGSETQYF.

This sequence joins TRBV11-2 and TRBJ2-2; the D gene is possibly TRBD2 (5 bases). Germline V gives CDR1 SGHAT, CDR2 FQNNGV. The ends were cut back, 3 bases at V and 3 bases at J, with 14 bases in the middle. The length of the CDR3 is 16 residues. The CDR3 region is CASSFKVVRDTGELFF. CDR3 sequence (DNA): TGTGCCAGCAGCTTTAAGGTGGTGAGGGACACCGGGGAGCTGTTTTTT.

The rearrangement joins TRBV5-1 to TRBJ1-6; D not certain. Deletions cut 0 bases from V and 5 bases from J, with 12 bases between. Germline V CDR1 and CDR2: SGHRS, YFSETQ. This CDR3 region has 16 residues. CDR3 DNA sequence: TGCGCCAGCAGCTTGGTTTCAACGCTTAATAATTCACCCCTCCACTTT. Translation gives CASSLVSTLNNSPLHF. The full variable domain, in which reference TRBV5-1 and TRBJ1-6 provide the parts outside the CDR3, is KAGVTQTPRYLIKTRGQQVTLSCSPISGHRSVSWYQQTPGQGLQFLFEYFSETQRNKGNFPGRFSGRQFSNSRSEMNVSTLELGDSALYLCASSLVSTLNNSPLHFGNGTRLTVT.